This paragraph reports one T cell receptor (beta chain). Its antigen is not yet known. Base qualities are not at hand, and no much larger clone is one base apart. TCRbeta CDR3 regions were amplified from genomic DNA by means of the immunoSEQ Assay, a bias-controlled multiplex PCR. In the authors' own workflow: The number of nucleated cells in each sample was estimated from the amplification of reference gene primers within the assay. Sequence reads were collapsed and filtered to measure the absolute abundance of every unique TCRbeta CDR3 rearrangement. For each sample, productive Simpson clonality was calculated as the square root of Simpson's diversity index across productive rearrangements. Drawn from immuneACCESS, this table holds only the in-frame rearrangements with V and J called that TCRdb kept. Clones are partly lost; checked studies trace under half to an unresolved V gene and leave the rest unexplained. V and J calls and clone size are as listed in that table; D and trimming were resolved from the DNA. The sample table shows around 200,000 clones, and around 82% are seen once. In total, the top ten clones hold less than 6% of the sample.

The junction shows trimming of 6 bases on V and 6 bases on J, plus 11 bases between the germline ends. According to the germline V gene (reference sequence), CDR1 reads LGHDT and CDR2 reads YNNKEL. Measured from the cysteine to the phenylalanine, the CDR3 is 12 residues long. Of all the DNA, just the CDR3 is kept, 36 bases in frame from base 1. Whole blood was collected in K2EDTA tubes by collaborating institutions according to the institutions' own protocols. For TCRbeta analysis, collaborators shipped samples in one of three forms: frozen whole blood, isolated PBMCs, or DNA extracted from either of those sample types. This specimen comes from a study of blood T cell repertoires in COVID-19 (TCRdb year 2020). Broadly, across the study: Samples covering the acute and convalescent phases of COVID-19 were provided by collaborators in the United States, Italy and Spain. The prospective study material was composed of cDNA or gDNA derived from T cells, B-cell-depleted T cells, or PBMCs. The dataset comprised deeply sampled blood TCRbeta repertoires from subjects exposed to, actively infected with, or recovered from COVID-19. The repertoires were released in a freely available public database intended as a resource for research on the immune response to SARS-CoV-2. Samples were obtained from the ongoing ImmuneRACE study (first 160 participants) and from about 1,300 subjects provided by 6 global collaborators. Sample metadata almost always included a de-identified subject ID, COVID-19 status, age in years and sex. Where available, HLA class I and class II types were taken from metadata supplied by the sample provider and were not determined by assay-based typing. The study at large found these results: The amount of clinical and demographic metadata varied by source and participant and was provided uncurated.

The sample was peripheral blood. This TCR was recovered from a woman between 65 and 79 years old with acute or convalescent COVID-19. The sequence is built from TRBV3-1 (or the pseudogene TRBV3-2) and TRBJ1-2; 5 matching bases give a weak D call of TRBD1. The DNA reads TGTGCCAGCAGATCAGGGCGTCATGGCTACACCTTC. It specifies CASRSGRHGYTF.